The sample holds a few counts of the clone carrying this T cell receptor (beta chain). The antigen remains unidentified. Germline lookup yields CDR1 LNHDA and CDR2 SQIVND (reference sequence). Trimming at V came to 5 bases and at J to 5 bases, leaving 7 bases not matched to a gene. This CDR3 is 14 amino acids long. This entry belongs to a study of T-cell memory formation after mild COVID-19. On the study more broadly: TCR clustering was largely donor specific. General study results and limits: Mainly in CM and EM were contracting CD4+ clones; CD8+ were in EMRA. CD4+ bias marked clones expanding day 15 to 37, unlike balanced contracting clones.

TCRdb reprocessed the 5' RACE reads via MiXCR and lists one record per CDR3 protein. Among 270,000 or so distinct CDR3 sequences listed, approximately 18% were seen once. The chain couples TRBV19 to TRBJ2-3, with 7 bases aligning to TRBD1. This TCR came from a man in his late teens or twenties who had mild COVID-19 (a few samples of this study predate the infection). Cell type and time point are not known. The source material was PBMCs or a T cell subset sorted from them (not recorded which). The CDR3 DNA reads as TGTGCCAGTAGTCCCGGGACAGAGCTAGATACGCAGTATTTT. Protein sequence: CASSPGTELDTQYF.